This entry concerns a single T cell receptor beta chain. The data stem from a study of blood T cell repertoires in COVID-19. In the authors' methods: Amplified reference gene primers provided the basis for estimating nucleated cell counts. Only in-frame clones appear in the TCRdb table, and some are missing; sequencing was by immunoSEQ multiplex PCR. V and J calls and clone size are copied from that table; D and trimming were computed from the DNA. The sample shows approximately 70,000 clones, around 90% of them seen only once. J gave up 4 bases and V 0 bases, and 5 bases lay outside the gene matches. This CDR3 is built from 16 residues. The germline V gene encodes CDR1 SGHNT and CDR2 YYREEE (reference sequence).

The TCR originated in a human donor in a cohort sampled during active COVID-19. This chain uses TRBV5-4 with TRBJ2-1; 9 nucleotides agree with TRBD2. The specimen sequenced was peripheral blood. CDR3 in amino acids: CASSLDLAGSYNEQFF. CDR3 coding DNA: TGTGCCAGCAGCTTGGATCTAGCGGGAAGTTACAATGAGCAGTTCTTC.